This T cell receptor (beta chain) was observed in a study of T cells after yellow fever vaccination. Study-wide points: Although the secondary response was weaker, it peaked faster, at day 5 versus 15. Clonotype sharing between CD4 and CD8 compartments was small. Post-booster repertoires again held most primary-vaccination clones (about 96% CD4, roughly 89% CD8).

Synthesis of TCR cDNA relied on 5'RACE template switching, which attached a universal primer site and UMIs. From the 5' RACE reads, TCRdb called clonotypes with MiXCR, one entry per CDR3 protein. The sample comprises 11,000 to 15,000 distinct CDR3 sequences, 7.3% of which are singletons, and 1.5% to 2% rests with the top ten. Trimming took off 2 bases at V and 1 base at J, with 6 bases between the two ends. Germline CDR1 reads SGHAT; CDR2 reads FQNNGV. This CDR3 has 14 residues. Relative to its sample, this clonotype is medium-sized (0.01 to 0.1%). The chain uses TRBV11-2 and TRBJ2-1; D is uncertain. The origin of this receptor is a man aged 18 to 29 who received the YFV17D yellow fever vaccine. The material was PBMCs, either bulk or a sorted T-cell subset (CD4+, CD8+, memory, or dextramer-sorted; not recorded which), obtained on the day of the yellow fever booster vaccination. The CDR3 reads CASSLRVSYNEQFF. Written as DNA, the CDR3 is TGTGCCAGCAGCTTAAGAGTTTCCTACAATGAGCAGTTCTTC.